Listed below are T cell receptor beta chains from one sample, sequenced in a study of T cell repertoires in cytomegalovirus infection. A single record per CDR3 protein comes from TCRdb applying MiXCR to the reads. The sample carries under 500,000 distinct CDR3 sequences, 42% recorded once. These TCRs are of unknown antigen specificity. Sequenced material: cultured PBMCs, taken from culture after CMV antigen stimulation. The receptor set was obtained from a human donor in good health (CMV status not recorded). Some clones in this sample may be carry-over from other donors' samples. The CDR3 runs from the conserved cysteine through the conserved F or W. The order of the fields is clone size, J gene, V gene, D gene, CDR3 DNA, CDR3 protein. A D gene is named only where the DNA matches it firmly. The listing skips clone size in some rows; elsewhere it reads once, few, many or a size class.

NA TRBJ2-7 TRBV7-2 NA TGTGCCAGCAGCTTAGACCTGGGTGGCCTCGAGCAGTACTTC CASSLDLGGLEQYF
few TRBJ2-4 TRBV4-2 TRBD1 TGTGCCAGCAGCCAACAAACGACAGGGGGCGCGAAGGGCTACATTCAGTACTTC CASSQQTTGGAKGYIQYF
NA TRBJ1-2 TRBV11-1 NA TGTGCCAGCACCGCGACGGGGCTCTCCTATGGCTACACCTTC CASTATGLSYGYTF
NA TRBJ1-1 TRBV7-9 NA TGTGCCAGCAGCTTTGAGGGTGGGTCCACTGAAGCTTTCTTT CASSFEGGSTEAFF
NA TRBJ2-7 TRBV28 NA TGTGCCAGCAGTCGTTACGGCTACGAGCAGTACTTC CASSRYGYEQYF
few TRBJ2-7 TRBV7-2 NA TGTGCCAGCATCCCCTCGTGGAGACATCCGCCCTACGAGCAGTACTTC CASIPSWRHPPYEQYF
NA TRBJ2-1 TRBV19 NA TGTGCCAGTACCCTACCGGACCAGCCCGAGCAGTTCTTC CASTLPDQPEQFF
NA TRBJ1-2 TRBV5-4 NA TGTGCCAGCAGCCCGGACATAGGAAACTATGGCTACACCTTC CASSPDIGNYGYTF
NA TRBJ1-1 TRBV7-6 NA TGTGCCAGCAGCTCGAGTGGGGCCCTCACTGAAGCTTTCTTT CASSSSGALTEAFF
NA TRBJ2-1 TRBV6-4 NA TGTGCCAGCAGTGAGGATAATTGTTGGCGGGTTTGCGATGAGCAGTTCTTC CASSEDNCWRVCDEQFF
few TRBJ2-3 TRBV12-3/TRBV12-4 NA TGTGCCAGCAGTGGGGGGGCAGGGGCACTCACAGATACGCAGTATTTT CASSGGAGALTDTQYF
NA TRBJ2-7 TRBV27 NA TGTGCCAGCAGTTTGAACGGTCTGGCCTACGAGCAGTACTTC CASSLNGLAYEQYF
many TRBJ2-5 TRBV7-2 NA TGTGCCAGCAGCTTAAACAGGGAGGAGACCCAGTACTTC CASSLNREETQYF
NA TRBJ2-5 TRBV29-1 NA TGCAGCGTTGCCGACCCGAAAAGGAGGCAAGAGACCCAGTACTTC CSVADPKRRQETQYF
NA TRBJ2-1 TRBV4-3 TRBD2 TGCGCCAGCAGCCAAGATCCAGCGGGAGTGGATGAGCAGTTCTTC CASSQDPAGVDEQFF
few TRBJ2-3 TRBV7-6 NA TGTGCCGTAGGGTTGGAGACAGATACGCAGTATTTT CAVGLETDTQYF
NA TRBJ1-1 TRBV11-3 NA TGTGCCAGCAGCTTAGATTCGACAGATGAAGCTTTCTTT CASSLDSTDEAFF
few TRBJ2-1 TRBV6-2/TRBV6-3 TRBD2 TGTGCCAGCGGAGCGGGAGAGAGAGGGGAAGTGGGTTACAATGAGCAGTTCTTC CASGAGERGEVGYNEQFF
NA TRBJ1-5 TRBV20-1 TRBD1 TGCAGTGCCATCAGGGACAGGGGGCTCCAGAGTTGGAATCAGCCCCAGCATTTT CSAIRDRGLQSWNQPQHF
NA TRBJ2-3 TRBV7-8 NA TGTGCCAGCAGCTCCTATGCGGGGCCCACAGATACGCAGTATTTT CASSSYAGPTDTQYF
NA TRBJ1-1 TRBV7-9 NA TGTGCCAGCAGCTTGGGCGGGAAAGCTTTCTTT CASSLGGKAFF
many TRBJ2-1 TRBV7-9 NA TGTGCCAGCAGCTCCCAGCGGCTTCTTAGCGGGCAGTTCTTC CASSSQRLLSGQFF
NA TRBJ1-4 TRBV7-2 NA TGTGCCAGCAGCGTTGACATGACTAATGAAAAACTGTTTTTT CASSVDMTNEKLFF
few TRBJ2-2 TRBV11-2 NA TGTGCCAGCATCAGACTAGATGTCCCTTTGGAGCTGTTTTTT CASIRLDVPLELFF
NA TRBJ2-1 TRBV27 NA TGTGCCAGCAGTTTAGGGCCCCGTAATGAGCAGTTCTTC CASSLGPRNEQFF
NA TRBJ2-2 TRBV7-9 TRBD2 TGTGCCAGCAGCTGGAGGGGGACTAGCGGAACCGGGGAGCTGTTTTTT CASSWRGTSGTGELFF
few TRBJ1-4 TRBV6-1 NA TGTGCCAGCTCAGTGGCAACTAATGAAAAACTGTTTTTT CASSVATNEKLFF
NA TRBJ2-7 TRBV20-1 NA TGCAGTGCTCCCCGCCCTGGGACTCGTAGCGAGCAGTACTTC CSAPRPGTRSEQYF
few TRBJ2-5 TRBV3-1 NA TGTGCCAGCAGCCAAGATAGGGGGGGGACCCAGTACTTC CASSQDRGGTQYF
NA TRBJ1-5 TRBV20-1 NA TGCAGTGCTAGCAAACTTCAGGGTTCCAATCAGCCCCAGCATTTT CSASKLQGSNQPQHF
many TRBJ2-5 TRBV7-8 TRBD2 TGTGCCAGCAGCCTCATGACTAGCGGGGGGGCAAGGGAGACCCAGTACTTC CASSLMTSGGARETQYF
few TRBJ2-1 TRBV12-3/TRBV12-4 TRBD2 TGTGCCAGCAGTCGGCTAGCGGGGGCCTATGAGCAGTTCTTC CASSRLAGAYEQFF
few TRBJ1-3 TRBV7-9 NA TGTGCCAGCAGCGTAAATGGAAACACCATATATTTT CASSVNGNTIYF
NA TRBJ2-3 TRBV10-3 NA TGTGCCATCACCGGGGGACCCCCTAGCACAGATACGCAGTATTTT CAITGGPPSTDTQYF
NA TRBJ2-7 TRBV11-2 NA TGTGCCAGCAGCTGGGCAGGGCCCCCAATCAATTCCTACGAGCAGTACTTC CASSWAGPPINSYEQYF
many TRBJ1-5 TRBV7-8 NA TGTGCCAGCAGCACCTCTTTTTATCAGCCCCAGCATTTT CASSTSFYQPQHF
NA TRBJ2-5 TRBV4-3 NA TGCGCCAGCAGTTCTGGCCTCCAAGAGACCCAGTACTTC CASSSGLQETQYF
few TRBJ2-7 TRBV28 TRBD1 TGTGCCAGCAACCCCCTGGACAGGACCTACGAGCAGTACTTC CASNPLDRTYEQYF
few TRBJ1-1 TRBV27 TRBD1 TGTGCCAGCAGTCCCCGGGACAGGGACACTGAAGCTTTCTTT CASSPRDRDTEAFF
few TRBJ1-4 TRBV12-3/TRBV12-4 NA TGTGCCAGCAGTTTCCAGGGAATTCGAGAAAAACTGTTTTTT CASSFQGIREKLFF
few TRBJ1-4 TRBV11-2 TRBD1 TGTGCCAGCAGTTTGGGGACAGGGGTCTCTTTGACTAATGAAAAACTGTTTTTT CASSLGTGVSLTNEKLFF
few TRBJ2-5 TRBV7-2 NA TGTGCCAGCAGCTTCGAATACGGGGAGACCCAGTACTTC CASSFEYGETQYF